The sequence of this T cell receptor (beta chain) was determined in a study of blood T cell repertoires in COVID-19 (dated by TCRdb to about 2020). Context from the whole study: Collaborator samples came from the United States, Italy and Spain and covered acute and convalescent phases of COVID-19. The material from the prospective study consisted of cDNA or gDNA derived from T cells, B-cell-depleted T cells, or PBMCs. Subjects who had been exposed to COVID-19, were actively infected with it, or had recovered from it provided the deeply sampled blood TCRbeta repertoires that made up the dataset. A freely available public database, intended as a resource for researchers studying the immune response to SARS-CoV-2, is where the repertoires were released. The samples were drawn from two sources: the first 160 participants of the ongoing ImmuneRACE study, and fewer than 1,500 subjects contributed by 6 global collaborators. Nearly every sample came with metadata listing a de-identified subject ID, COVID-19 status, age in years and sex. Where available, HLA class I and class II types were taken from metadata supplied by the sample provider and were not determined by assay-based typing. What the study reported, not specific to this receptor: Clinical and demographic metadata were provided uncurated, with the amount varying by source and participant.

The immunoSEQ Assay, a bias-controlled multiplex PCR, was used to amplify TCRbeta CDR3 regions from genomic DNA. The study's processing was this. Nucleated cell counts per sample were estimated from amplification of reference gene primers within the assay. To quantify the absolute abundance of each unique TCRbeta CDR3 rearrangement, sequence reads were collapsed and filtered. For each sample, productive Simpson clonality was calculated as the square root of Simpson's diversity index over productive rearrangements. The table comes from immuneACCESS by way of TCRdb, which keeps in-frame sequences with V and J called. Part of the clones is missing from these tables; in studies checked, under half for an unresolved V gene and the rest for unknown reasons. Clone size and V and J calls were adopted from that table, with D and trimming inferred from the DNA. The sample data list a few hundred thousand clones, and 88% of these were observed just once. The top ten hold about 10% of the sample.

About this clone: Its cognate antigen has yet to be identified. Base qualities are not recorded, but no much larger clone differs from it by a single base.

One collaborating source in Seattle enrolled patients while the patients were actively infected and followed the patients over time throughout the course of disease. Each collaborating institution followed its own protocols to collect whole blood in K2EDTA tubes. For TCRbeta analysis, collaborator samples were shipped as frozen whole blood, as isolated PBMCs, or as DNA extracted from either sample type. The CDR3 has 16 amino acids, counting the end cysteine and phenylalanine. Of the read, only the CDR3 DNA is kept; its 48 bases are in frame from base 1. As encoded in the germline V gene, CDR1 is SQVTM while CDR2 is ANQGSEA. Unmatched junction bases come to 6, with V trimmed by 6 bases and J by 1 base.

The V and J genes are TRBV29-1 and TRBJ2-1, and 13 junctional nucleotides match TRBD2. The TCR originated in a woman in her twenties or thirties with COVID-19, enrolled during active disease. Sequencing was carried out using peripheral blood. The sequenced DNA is TGCAGCGTGACCAAACTAGCGGGAGGGTCCTACAATGAGCAGTTCTTC. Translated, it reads CSVTKLAGGSYNEQFF.